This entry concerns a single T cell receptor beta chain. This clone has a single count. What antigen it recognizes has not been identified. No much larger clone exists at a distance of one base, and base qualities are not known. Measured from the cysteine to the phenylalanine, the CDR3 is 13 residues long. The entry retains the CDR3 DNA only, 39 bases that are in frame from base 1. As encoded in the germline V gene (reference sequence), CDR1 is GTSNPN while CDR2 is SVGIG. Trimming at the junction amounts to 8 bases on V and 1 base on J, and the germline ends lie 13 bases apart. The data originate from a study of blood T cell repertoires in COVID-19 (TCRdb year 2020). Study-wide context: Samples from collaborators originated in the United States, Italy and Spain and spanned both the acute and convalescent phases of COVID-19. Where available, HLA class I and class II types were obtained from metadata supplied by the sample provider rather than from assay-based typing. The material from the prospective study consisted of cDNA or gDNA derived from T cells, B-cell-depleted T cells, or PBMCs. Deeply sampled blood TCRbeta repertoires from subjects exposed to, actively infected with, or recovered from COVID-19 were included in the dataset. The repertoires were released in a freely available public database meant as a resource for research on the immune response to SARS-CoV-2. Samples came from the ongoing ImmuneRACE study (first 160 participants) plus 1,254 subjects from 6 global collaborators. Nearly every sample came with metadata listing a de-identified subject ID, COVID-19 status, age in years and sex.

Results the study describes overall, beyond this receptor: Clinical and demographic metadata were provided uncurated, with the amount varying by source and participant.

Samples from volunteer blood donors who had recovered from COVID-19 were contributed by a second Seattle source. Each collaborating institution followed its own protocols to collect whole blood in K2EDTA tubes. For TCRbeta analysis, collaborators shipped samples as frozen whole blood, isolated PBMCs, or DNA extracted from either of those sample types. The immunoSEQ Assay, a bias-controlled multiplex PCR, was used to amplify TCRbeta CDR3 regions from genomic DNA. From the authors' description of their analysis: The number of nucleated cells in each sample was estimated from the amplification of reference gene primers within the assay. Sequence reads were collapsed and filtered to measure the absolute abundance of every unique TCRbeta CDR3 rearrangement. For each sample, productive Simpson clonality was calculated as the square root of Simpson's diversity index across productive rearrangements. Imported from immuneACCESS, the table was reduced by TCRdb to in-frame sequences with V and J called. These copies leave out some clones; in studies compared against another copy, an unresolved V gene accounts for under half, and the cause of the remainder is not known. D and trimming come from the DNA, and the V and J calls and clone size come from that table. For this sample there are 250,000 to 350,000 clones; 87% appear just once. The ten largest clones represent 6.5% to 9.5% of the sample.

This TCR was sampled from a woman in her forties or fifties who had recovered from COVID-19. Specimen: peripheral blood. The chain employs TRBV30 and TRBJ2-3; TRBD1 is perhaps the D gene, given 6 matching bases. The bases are TGTGCCAGAAAGGGGGTAGGCACAGATACGCAGTATTTT. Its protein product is CARKGVGTDTQYF.